A selection of T cell receptor beta chains follows, all from one sample in a study of blood T cell repertoires in COVID-19. Some clones are missing from TCRdb's copy, which holds only in-frame ones; the method was immunoSEQ multiplex PCR. The table shows over 75,000 clones, with 90% to 95% occurring only once. Sequenced sample: peripheral blood. These receptors were taken from a man aged 55 to 70 with acute or convalescent COVID-19. CDR3s include the opening cysteine and the closing phenylalanine or tryptophan. D genes are given only for firm matches. Size is stated for part of the rows, as once, few or many counts, or as a class when the clone is expanded.

j_call v_call d_call clone_size cdr3_aa cdr3_nt
TRBJ2-7 TRBV11-3 NA NA CASSLVSGENEQYF TGTGCCAGCAGCTTAGTTTCGGGAGAGAACGAGCAGTACTTC
TRBJ1-6 TRBV4-1 NA once CASSHQVAGSSSPLHF TGCGCCAGCAGCCACCAGGTGGCGGGGTCCTCTTCACCCCTCCACTTT
TRBJ2-7 TRBV7-2 NA NA CASSDWGSSYEQYF TGTGCCAGCAGCGACTGGGGCAGTTCCTACGAGCAGTACTTC
TRBJ2-3 TRBV24-1 TRBD2 NA CATSGRTSGSPVTDTQYF TGTGCCACCAGTGGTAGGACTAGCGGGAGTCCAGTCACAGATACGCAGTATTTT
TRBJ2-5 TRBV7-3 NA NA CASSLTGGDSETQYF TGTGCCAGCAGCTTAACGGGGGGAGACTCGGAGACCCAGTACTTC
TRBJ2-2 TRBV4-3 TRBD2 NA CASSQETSGSAGELFF TGCGCCAGCAGCCAAGAGACTAGCGGGAGCGCCGGGGAGCTGTTTTTT
TRBJ2-1 TRBV5-3 TRBD1 NA CARSFHSRTGRYEQFF TGTGCCAGAAGCTTCCACTCTCGGACAGGGCGGTATGAGCAGTTCTTC
TRBJ2-1 TRBV29-1 NA once CSVQDSSLLRGNEQFF TGCAGCGTACAGGACAGTTCACTACTAAGGGGCAATGAGCAGTTCTTC
TRBJ1-6 TRBV11-2 TRBD1 NA CASSPTGSGSPLHF TGTGCCAGCAGCCCGACAGGGTCGGGTTCACCCCTCCACTTT
TRBJ1-5 TRBV5-1 TRBD1 NA CASSPGQGVIPQHF TGCGCCAGCAGCCCGGGACAGGGAGTAATTCCCCAGCATTTT
TRBJ2-1 TRBV11-2 TRBD2 NA CASLTSGLYNEQFF TGTGCCAGCTTAACTAGCGGTCTCTACAATGAGCAGTTCTTC
TRBJ2-5 TRBV3-1/TRBV3-2 TRBD1 NA CASSQVRGPNQETQYF TGTGCCAGCAGCCAAGTCAGGGGGCCAAACCAAGAGACCCAGTACTTC
TRBJ2-1 TRBV19 TRBD1 NA CASRIGTGQYNEQFF TGTGCCAGTAGGATCGGGACAGGGCAATACAATGAGCAGTTCTTC
TRBJ2-7 TRBV7-2 TRBD2 NA CASSGRGGEQYF TGTGCCAGCAGCGGACGGGGGGGCGAGCAGTACTTC
TRBJ2-2 TRBV27 NA NA CASSLSGEDTGELFF TGTGCCAGCAGTTTATCGGGGGAGGACACCGGGGAGCTGTTTTTT
TRBJ2-7 TRBV6-4 TRBD1 NA CASSQDRGRLCEQYF TGTGCCAGCAGCCAAGACAGGGGGAGGCTTTGCGAGCAGTACTTC
TRBJ2-2 TRBV6-8 NA NA CARKSPTGYTGELFF TGTGCCAGAAAGTCCCCAACAGGGTACACCGGGGAGCTGTTTTTT
TRBJ1-2 TRBV28 TRBD1 once CASGAGTGLYGYTF TGTGCCAGCGGAGCCGGGACAGGGTTATATGGCTACACCTTC
TRBJ2-7 TRBV4-3 TRBD2 NA CASSQARSGRGFTEQYF TGCGCCAGCAGCCAAGCGCGGAGCGGGAGAGGGTTTACCGAGCAGTACTTC
TRBJ2-1 TRBV6-5 NA NA CAGRGIYNEQFF TGTGCCGGACGCGGGATCTACAATGAGCAGTTCTTC